This T cell receptor (beta chain) is drawn from a study of T cell changes during pregnancy in multiple sclerosis. This clone was seen once. V gave up 3 bases and J gave up 12 bases; unmatched junction bases: 12. Per the germline V gene, CDR1 is SNHLY and CDR2 is FYNNEI. The CDR3 sequence is 15 residues long. Sequencing was performed with immunoSEQ multiplex PCR; in TCRdb, only in-frame clones are kept and a portion is missing. This table has about 84,000 clones, about 94% appearing once. This TCR came from a female donor with multiple sclerosis, enrolled in a pregnancy study. The rearrangement uses TRBV2 and TRBJ2-1; TRBD1 matches 9 bases. The specimen comprised peripheral blood, sampled in the third trimester of pregnancy. The CDR3 DNA is TGTGCCAGCAGTGAGGGACAGGGTCCCGCCCTCTGGCAGTTCTTC. Protein: CASSEGQGPALWQFF.